Following are 32 T cell receptor beta chains from one sample sequenced in a study of T cells in localized non-small cell lung cancer. The table came from immunoSEQ multiplex PCR; TCRdb's copy has only in-frame clones and leaves some out. The sample includes about 40,000 clones, around 86% of them seen just once. The source was peripheral blood mononuclear cells, collected before any cancer treatment. The receptor set was obtained from a male donor aged 60 or older with stage II lung adenocarcinoma.

The chain uses TRBV7-6 and TRBJ1-1; TRBD1 matches 8 bases. Germline V gene sequence: CDR1 SGHVS, CDR2 FNYEAQ. With V trimmed by 1 base and J by 0 bases, 4 bases remained unmatched. The CDR3 sequence is 16 residues long. In DNA form, the CDR3 reads TGTGCCAGCAGCTTAGACAGGGGGGTTTTGAACACTGAAGCTTTCTTT. Protein product: CASSLDRGVLNTEAFF.

This clone was seen a handful of times. The rearrangement joins TRBV4-1 to TRBJ1-4; D is uncertain. CDR1 MGHRA and CDR2 YSYEKL come from the germline V gene. With 6 bases removed from V and 4 bases from J, the gap between germline ends came to 15 bases. CDR3 size: 15 residues. CDR3 protein: CASSQPRLINEKLFF. CDR3 in DNA: TGCGCCAGCAGTCAACCCCGGTTAATTAATGAAAAACTGTTTTTT.

V and J are TRBV6-1 and TRBJ1-2, with D uncertain. Germline V gene lookup returns CDR1 MNHNS and CDR2 SASEGT. Trimming left V 0 bases short and J 7 bases short, with 15 bases between. The CDR3 is made up of 15 amino acids. The CDR3 reads CASSEALNSYAGYTF. DNA of the CDR3: TGTGCCAGCAGTGAAGCGCTCAACAGCTACGCTGGCTACACCTTC.

This chain connects TRBV9 to TRBJ2-1; the D gene is possibly TRBD2 (5 bases). The CDR3 is 15 amino acids. Germline V lookup: CDR1 SGDLS, CDR2 YYNGEE. V shed 0 bases and J shed 10 bases, with 17 bases lying between them. The CDR3 region is CASSVAGLPQGEQFF. DNA of the CDR3: TGTGCCAGCAGCGTAGCAGGACTCCCGCAAGGAGAGCAGTTCTTC.

CDR3 region: CASSYGQGVGGYTF. In DNA, the CDR3 is TGTGCCAGCAGTTACGGACAGGGGGTGGGTGGCTACACCTTC. The J gene is TRBJ1-2, the V gene TRBV6-5; TRBD1 agrees at 10 bases. Trimming removed 2 bases from V and 7 bases from J; junction bases left unmatched: 4. The CDR3 is 14 amino acids. Germline-derived CDR1 and CDR2 are MNHEY and SVGAGI.

The chain couples TRBV5-6 to TRBJ1-1; D is unresolved. Germline loops: CDR1 SGHDT, CDR2 YYEEEE. The CDR3 consists of 15 residues. V lost 1 base and J 6 bases, leaving 16 bases between the germline ends. The CDR3 sequence: CASSLQGSVPSEAFF. The CDR3, as DNA: TGTGCCAGCAGCTTGCAAGGCAGCGTGCCCTCTGAAGCTTTCTTT. The full variable domain, in which reference TRBV5-6 and TRBJ1-1 provide the parts outside the CDR3, is DAGVTQSPTHLIKTRGQQVTLRCSPKSGHDTVSWYQQALGQGPQFIFQYYEEEERQRGNFPDRFSGHQFPNYSSELNVNALLLGDSALYLCASSLQGSVPSEAFFGQGTRLTVV.

The gene calls are TRBV28 and TRBJ1-5; D is possibly TRBD1 (6 bases). CDR1 and CDR2 (germline): MDHEN, SYDVKM. V dropped 6 bases and J dropped 2 bases, with 11 bases sitting between them. This CDR3 region has 14 residues. CDR3 sequence: CASRGAKGNQPQHF. CDR3 DNA sequence: TGTGCCAGCAGGGGGGCCAAAGGCAATCAGCCCCAGCATTTT.

In its sample, this clone was seen once. This rearrangement joins TRBV6-4 to TRBJ1-6, with 12 bases that match TRBD1. After removal of 4 bases from V and 5 bases from J, the junction contained 3 bases not matched to a gene. This CDR3 is built from 16 residues. Looked up from germline, CDR1 is MRHNA and CDR2 is SNTAGT. The DNA for the CDR3 is TGTGCCAGCAGTGCCGGGACAGGGGGCGATAATTCACCCCTCCACTTT. It translates to CASSAGTGGDNSPLHF.

The chain uses TRBV7-8 and TRBJ2-1; maybe TRBD2 (6 bases). V was clipped by 1 base and J by 1 base, with 8 bases between them. Germline values: CDR1 SGHVS, CDR2 FQNEAQ. This CDR3 is built from 15 residues. Written as DNA, the CDR3 is TGTGCCAGCAGCTTAGTTAGCGGATCCTACAATGAGCAGTTCTTC. This translates into CASSLVSGSYNEQFF. Complete variable domain (other parts from reference TRBV7-8 and TRBJ2-1): GAGVSQSPRYKVAKRGQDVALRCDPISGHVSLFWYQQALGQGPEFLTYFQNEAQLDKSGLPSDRFFAERPEGSVSTLKIQRTQQEDSAVYLCASSLVSGSYNEQFFGPGTRLTVL.

The CDR3 spells CASNFHSGTAEAFF. As DNA, the CDR3 is TGTGCCAGCAATTTTCACTCCGGGACGGCTGAAGCTTTCTTT. The chain couples TRBV28 to TRBJ1-1, with a possible D match to TRBD1 (5 bases). This CDR3 spans 14 amino acids. Trimming left V 7 bases short and J 6 bases short, with 18 bases between. Germline V gene sequence: CDR1 MDHEN, CDR2 SYDVKM. Supplemented by reference TRBV28 and TRBJ1-1, the full variable domain reads DVKVTQSSRYLVKRTGEKVFLECVQDMDHENMFWYRQDPGLGLRLIYFSYDVKMKEKGDIPEGYSVSREKKERFSLILESASTNQTSMYLCASNFHSGTAEAFFGQGTRLTVV.

This rearrangement joins TRBV19 to TRBJ2-5; no definite D call. CDR1 LNHDA and CDR2 SQIVND come from the germline V gene (reference sequence). This CDR3 comprises 14 residues. With 6 bases removed from V and 5 bases from J, the gap between germline ends came to 16 bases. In DNA, the CDR3 is TGTGCCAGTAGCTCCGGGCTCTTGCCGGAGACCCAGTACTTC. Its protein product is CASSSGLLPETQYF.

V and J are TRBV10-3 and TRBJ2-7; perhaps TRBD1 as D (6 bases). Deletions cut 4 bases from V and 1 base from J, with 14 bases between. Per germline, CDR1 ENHRY and CDR2 SYGVKD. The CDR3 loop spans 15 amino acids. CDR3 in amino acids: CAISGGPRKSYEQYF. CDR3 coding DNA: TGTGCCATCAGTGGGGGGCCCAGAAAGTCCTACGAGCAGTACTTC.

The chain is built from TRBV18 and TRBJ2-7; TRBD1 aligns across 10 bases. Germline trimming cut 5 bases from V and 5 bases from J; bases unmatched to any gene: 6. The length of the CDR3 is 14 residues. CDR1 is KGHSH and CDR2 is LQKENI in the germline V gene. CDR3 sequence: CASSYRDRGDEQYF. DNA for the CDR3: TGTGCCAGCTCATACCGGGACAGGGGCGACGAGCAGTACTTC.

The chain has TRBV5-4 and TRBJ1-2; TRBD1 might be the D (6 bases). Germline CDR1 and CDR2: SGHNT and YYREEE (reference sequence). Trimming removed 0 bases at V and 2 bases at J, with 11 bases between. CDR3 length: 15 residues. The CDR3 loop is CASSLAGGGNYGYTF. CDR3 DNA: TGTGCCAGCAGCTTGGCGGGCGGGGGCAACTATGGCTACACCTTC.

The chain employs TRBV7-9 and TRBJ1-5, with D hard to call. The V end was cut by 1 base, the J end by 3 bases, with 7 bases between. The CDR3 runs to 14 residues. The V gene's germline CDR1 is SEHNR and CDR2 FQNEAQ (reference sequence). CDR3 sequence (DNA): TGTGCCAGCAGCTTAGGAGGATTCAATCAGCCCCAGCATTTT. This translates into CASSLGGFNQPQHF. Complete variable domain (other parts from reference TRBV7-9 and TRBJ1-5): DTGVSQNPRHKITKRGQNVTFRCDPISEHNRLYWYRQTLGQGPEFLTYFQNEAQLEKSRLLSDRFSAERPKGSFSTLEIQRTEQGDSAMYLCASSLGGFNQPQHFGDGTRLSIL.

The rearrangement joins TRBV19 to TRBJ1-5, with a tentative D call TRBD1 (5 bases). Trimming cost V 7 bases and J 4 bases, with 20 bases left between them. Germline V gene data show CDR1 as LNHDA and CDR2 as SQIVND (reference sequence). The CDR3 runs 16 residues. In DNA form, the CDR3 reads TGTGCCAGTAAGCCCCAGAGGGACGGAAGAAATCAGCCCCAGCATTTT. This encodes CASKPQRDGRNQPQHF.

The chain employs TRBV30 and TRBJ1-2; possible D gene TRBD1, 5 bases. In germline, CDR1 is GTSNPN, CDR2 SVGIG (reference sequence). V was cut by 3 bases and J by 6 bases, with 11 bases left in between. CDR3 size: 12 residues. CDR3 region: CAWRYLGDGYTF. In nucleotides, the CDR3 is TGTGCCTGGAGGTACTTAGGGGATGGCTACACCTTC.

The rearrangement joins TRBV9 to TRBJ2-2; 8 nucleotides match TRBD1. Germline V lookup: CDR1 SGDLS, CDR2 YYNGEE. V dropped 4 bases and J dropped 4; count of bases not matched to a gene: 9. This CDR3 region has 16 residues. CDR3: CASSPTTGVGTGELFF. DNA of the CDR3: TGTGCCAGCAGCCCGACGACAGGGGTCGGCACCGGGGAGCTGTTTTTT.

This clone has more than one count but fewer than ten. The rearrangement joins TRBV6-1 to TRBJ2-1, with 14 nucleotides matching TRBD2. This CDR3 is built from 16 residues. Germline V CDR1 and CDR2: MNHNS, SASEGT. V lost 1 base and J lost 6; bases outside the gene matches: 2. The CDR3 DNA sequence: TGTGCCAGCAGTGAAGGGGGACTAGCGGGAGCCAATGAGCAGTTCTTC. Amino acids: CASSEGGLAGANEQFF.

The chain carries TRBV25-1 and TRBJ2-5; 7 bases agree with TRBD1. The CDR3 loop spans 15 amino acids. From germline, CDR1 is MGHDK and CDR2 SYGVNS. Trimming at V came to 5 bases and at J to 2 bases, leaving 8 bases not matched to a gene. The CDR3 DNA reads as TGTGCCAGCAGTCTCGGGACAGCAAGGCAAGAGACCCAGTACTTC. Translated: CASSLGTARQETQYF.

The rearrangement uses TRBV27 and TRBJ2-7, with D perhaps matching TRBD1 (5 bases). Trimming removed 5 bases from V and 1 base from J, with 12 bases in between. The CDR3 is 14 amino acids. The V gene's germline CDR1 is MNHEY and CDR2 SMNVEV (reference sequence). The CDR3 nucleotides are TGTGCCAGCAGTCCTGAGACAGCATCCTACGAGCAGTACTTC. Its translation is CASSPETASYEQYF.

This clone was counted a single time. This chain links TRBV6-5 with TRBJ1-1; D remains ambiguous. CDR3 length: 11 amino acids. V was clipped by 8 bases and J by 4 bases, with 8 bases between them. Germline CDR1 is MNHEY and CDR2 is SVGAGI. CDR3 in amino acids: CASSRSTEAFF. The CDR3 DNA follows: TGTGCCAGCTCGAGGAGCACTGAAGCTTTCTTT.

The chain couples TRBV7-8 to TRBJ1-6, with D possibly being TRBD1 (6 bases). The V gene lost 5 bases and the J gene lost 5 bases, with 10 bases spanning the gap. This CDR3 is built from 14 residues. From germline, CDR1 is SGHVS and CDR2 FQNEAQ. The CDR3 sequence is CASSLQGDNSPLHF. CDR3 sequence (DNA): TGTGCCAGCAGCCTACAGGGAGATAATTCACCCCTCCACTTT.

The V gene is TRBV7-6, the J gene TRBJ2-7, with TRBD2 identical over 13 bases. J was trimmed by 2 bases and V by 3 bases; bases with no gene match: 1. The CDR3 is 15 amino acids. The V gene's germline CDR1 is SGHVS and CDR2 FNYEAQ. CDR3 in DNA: TGTGCCAGCAGCTTCGGGACTAGCGGGACCTACGAGCAGTACTTC. Translating gives CASSFGTSGTYEQYF.

This rearrangement joins TRBV4-3 to TRBJ1-1; no firm D call. Germline V gives CDR1 LGHNA, CDR2 YSLEER. This CDR3 spans 15 amino acids. V was shortened by 0 bases and J by 5 bases, with 13 bases between the two germline ends. The CDR3 DNA reads TGCGCCAGCAGCCAAGATGAGGGAAGGTTAACTGAAGCTTTCTTT. It codes for CASSQDEGRLTEAFF.

The chain uses TRBV7-3 and TRBJ2-3; D call uncertain. Germline V gene data show CDR1 as SGHTA and CDR2 as FQGTGA. The CDR3 contains 15 residues. Trimming took 7 bases from V and 6 from J, leaving 20 bases between them. The CDR3 region is CASNAPARDGDTQYF. The CDR3 region has the DNA TGTGCCAGCAACGCCCCTGCGCGAGACGGCGATACGCAGTATTTT.

The rearrangement links TRBV29-1 to TRBJ2-5; maybe TRBD1 (5 bases). The CDR3 totals 14 residues. The V gene's germline CDR1 is SQVTM and CDR2 ANQGSEA. V lost 0 bases to trimming and J lost 7 bases, with 15 bases between them. The DNA of the CDR3 is TGCAGCGTTGAAGATTCCGACAGAGAGGCGACCCAGTACTTC. Its translation is CSVEDSDREATQYF.

The rearrangement links TRBV10-1 to TRBJ2-1; D assignment may be TRBD1 or TRBD2 (5 bases each). Trimming took off 10 bases at V and 0 bases at J, with 16 bases between the two ends. This CDR3 is built from 15 residues. Germline CDR1 reads WNHNN; CDR2 reads SYGVQD (reference sequence). The CDR3 region has the DNA TGCGCCACCCCGGTAGGGGAGAGCTCCTACAATGAGCAGTTCTTC. This translates into CATPVGESSYNEQFF.

The chain links TRBV6-6 to TRBJ2-3; D is perhaps TRBD2 (7 bases). Germline assignment: CDR1 MNHNY and CDR2 SVGAGI (reference sequence). This CDR3 region has 14 residues. V gave up 5 bases and J gave up 6 bases, with 15 bases separating them. CDR3 residues: CASSDGRRGDTQYF. CDR3 DNA sequence: TGTGCCAGCAGTGACGGGAGGAGGGGGGATACGCAGTATTTT.

The genes are TRBV7-2 and TRBJ2-7, with TRBD1 as a possible D gene (6 bases). The CDR3 sequence is 15 residues long. The germline gives CDR1 SGHTA, CDR2 FQGNSA. Between the trimmed V and J ends, which lost 5 bases and 3 bases, there was a span of 17 bases. CDR3 residues: CASSPQYRVSYEQYF. Here the CDR3 DNA reads TGTGCCAGCAGCCCTCAATACAGGGTGAGCTACGAGCAGTACTTC.

This chain connects TRBV6-6 to TRBJ1-1; no reliable D call. CDR1 MNHNY and CDR2 SVGAGI come from the germline V gene (reference sequence). This CDR3 has 14 amino acids. Trimming pared 0 bases from V and 1 base from J, leaving 6 bases between. CDR3 loop: CASSYSLGNTEAFF. DNA of the CDR3: TGTGCCAGCAGTTACTCGTTGGGGAACACTGAAGCTTTCTTT.

This clone was counted only a few times. This chain links TRBV28 with TRBJ2-3; D is ambiguous. The CDR3 loop spans 16 amino acids. The V end was cut by 1 base, the J end by 0 bases, with 11 bases between. CDR1 is MDHEN and CDR2 is SYDVKM in the germline V gene. The CDR3 region is CASSLYLGSSTDTQYF. The CDR3 DNA reads TGTGCCAGCAGTTTATACCTCGGCTCTAGCACAGATACGCAGTATTTT. Full variable domain (rest looked up from reference TRBV28 and TRBJ2-3): DVKVTQSSRYLVKRTGEKVFLECVQDMDHENMFWYRQDPGLGLRLIYFSYDVKMKEKGDIPEGYSVSREKKERFSLILESASTNQTSMYLCASSLYLGSSTDTQYFGPGTRLTVL.